A selection of T cell receptor beta chains follows, all from one sample in a study of vaccination effects on CD4 cells after COVID-19. The data were produced by immunoSEQ multiplex PCR, yet TCRdb's version contains in-frame clones alone and is incomplete. The sample contains about 24,000 clones, 80% to 90% of which appear only once. These receptors' antigens are unknown. Sequences were derived from CD4+ T cells from PBMCs cultured with SARS-CoV-2 spike peptides, sampled after COVID-19 vaccination. Source of these receptors: a human donor who received a COVID-19 vaccine. Some clones in this sample may be carry-over from other donors' samples. Each CDR3 is given with its conserved first and last residue. Each record gives: J gene, D gene, clone size, V gene, CDR3 DNA, CDR3 protein. D genes are given only for firm matches. Clone size is not always given. Where it is, it says once, few, many or a class for expanded clones.

TRBJ1-4,.,.,TRBV5-1,TGCGCCAGCAGCTTGGTCGGGGCCGAAAATGAAAAACTGTTTTTT,CASSLVGAENEKLFF
TRBJ1-5,.,.,TRBV5-1,TGCGCCAGCAGCTCCGGAGTTAGCAATCAGCCCCAGCATTTT,CASSSGVSNQPQHF
TRBJ2-3,.,.,TRBV7-9,TGTGCCAGCAGCCGCGTGGGTAGCACAGATACGCAGTATTTT,CASSRVGSTDTQYF
TRBJ1-2,.,.,TRBV7-3,TGTGCCAGCAGCTCTCAGGCAGGGGCGCTATCCCTCAATGGCTACACCTTC,CASSSQAGALSLNGYTF
TRBJ1-5,TRBD1,.,TRBV18,TGTGCCAGCTCAGGTCAGGGGGAAGTTCAGCCCCAGCATTTT,CASSGQGEVQPQHF
TRBJ1-2,.,.,TRBV9,TGTGCCAGCAGCGTAGCTACTGGGCAGTACTATGGCTACACCTTC,CASSVATGQYYGYTF
TRBJ1-5,.,.,TRBV5-5,TGTGCCAGCAGCATACAGGGAAGTCAGCCCCAGCATTTT,CASSIQGSQPQHF
TRBJ1-1,.,.,TRBV29-1,TGCAGCGTGACACTTTCTCTGGACGCCACTGAAGCTTTCTTT,CSVTLSLDATEAFF
TRBJ1-2,.,.,TRBV21-1,TGTGCCAGCAGCAAAGAACCAGGGCTAAGATATGGCTACACCTTC,CASSKEPGLRYGYTF
TRBJ2-1,.,.,TRBV12-3/TRBV12-4,TGTGCCAGCAGCTCTCTCTATGAGCAGTTCTTC,CASSSLYEQFF
TRBJ1-1,.,.,TRBV29-1,TGCAGCGTTGCGGGGGCGGTTACTGAAGCTTTCTTT,CSVAGAVTEAFF
TRBJ1-3,.,.,TRBV6-5,TGTGCCAGTTCATCGACTTTCTCTGGAAACACCATATATTTT,CASSSTFSGNTIYF
TRBJ2-5,.,.,TRBV30,TGTGCCTGGAGCAGTATCCAAGAGACCCAGTACTTC,CAWSSIQETQYF
TRBJ2-1,.,.,TRBV10-1,TGCGCCAGCAGTGAAGTCGGGACGCCTTCCTACAATGAGCAGTTCTTC,CASSEVGTPSYNEQFF
TRBJ2-1,TRBD2,.,TRBV6-5,TGTGCCAGCAGTTCGCAAAGCGGGAACAATGAGCAGTTCTTC,CASSSQSGNNEQFF
TRBJ1-1,.,.,TRBV5-1,TGCGCCAGCAGCCCCCGACAGGAGTTGAACACTGAAGCTTTCTTT,CASSPRQELNTEAFF
TRBJ2-5,.,.,TRBV15,TGTGCCACCAGCAGTGTCTTACGGGGGGCGCGGGAGACCCAGTACTTC,CATSSVLRGARETQYF
TRBJ2-2,.,.,TRBV2,TGTGCCAGCACCTTCATATCGAACACCGGGGAGCTGTTTTTT,CASTFISNTGELFF
TRBJ2-3,.,.,TRBV18,TGTGCCAGCTCACCTATCAGGGGTAAAACAGATACGCAGTATTTT,CASSPIRGKTDTQYF
TRBJ2-1,.,.,TRBV5-1,TGCGCCAGCAGGGGCAGGGGTGAGCAGTTCTTC,CASRGRGEQFF
TRBJ1-1,.,.,TRBV5-3,TGTGCCAGAAACGGACATTTGAACACTGAAGCTTTCTTT,CARNGHLNTEAFF
TRBJ2-1,.,few,TRBV2,TGTGCCAGCAGTGAGGGCAGCTCCTACAATGAGCAGTTCTTC,CASSEGSSYNEQFF
TRBJ1-1,.,.,TRBV5-1,TGCGCCAGCAGCTTGGTTTATCGGGGGGCGATGAACACTGAAGCTTTCTTT,CASSLVYRGAMNTEAFF
TRBJ1-5,.,.,TRBV6-5,TGTGCCAGCAGTATCACCGGGAGTAGCAATCAGCCCCAGCATTTT,CASSITGSSNQPQHF
TRBJ1-4,.,.,TRBV27,TGTGCCAGCAGTCCCTACCGTTTAATTGCAACTAATGAAAAACTGTTTTTT,CASSPYRLIATNEKLFF
TRBJ2-1,TRBD2,.,TRBV15,TGTGCCACCAGCAGAGAGATCCCTGCGGGGGGGTCGCACCCTCACAATGAGCAGTTCTTC,CATSREIPAGGSHPHNEQFF
TRBJ2-3,TRBD2,.,TRBV2,TGTGCCAGCAGTGGCGCACTAGCGAGTACGCAGTATTTT,CASSGALASTQYF
TRBJ1-1,.,.,TRBV19,TGTGCCAGTAGTATCCGGGAGGTGGACCCCGCCATTTACCGGATTGAAGCTTTCTTT,CASSIREVDPAIYRIEAFF
TRBJ2-1,TRBD2,few,TRBV6-5,TGTGCCAGCAGTTACCGGGGACTAGCGGGGGAGCAGTTCTTC,CASSYRGLAGEQFF
TRBJ1-2,TRBD1,.,TRBV14,TGTGCCAGCAGCGGGACAGGGAACTATGGCTACACCTTC,CASSGTGNYGYTF
TRBJ1-3,TRBD1,.,TRBV13,TGTGCCAGCAGTCACGGGACAGGGGGCGAGTTCCCCCACTCTGGAAACACCATATATTTT,CASSHGTGGEFPHSGNTIYF
TRBJ1-5,.,.,TRBV5-1,TGCGCCAGCAGCTCGGTCGATCAGCCCCAGCATTTT,CASSSVDQPQHF
TRBJ1-2,TRBD1,.,TRBV6-5,TGTGCCAGCAGCCGGGGACAGAACTATGGCTACACCTTC,CASSRGQNYGYTF
TRBJ2-3,.,.,TRBV30,TGTGCCTGGAGAAGGGGCCCCCCAGATACGCAGTATTTT,CAWRRGPPDTQYF
TRBJ2-3,.,.,TRBV15,TGTGCCACCAGTCTACAGAGAAGCACAGATACGCAGTATTTT,CATSLQRSTDTQYF
TRBJ2-2,TRBD2,once,TRBV5-1,TGCGCCAGCAGCTTGACGGGGGGGACGGACACCGGGGAGCTGTTTTTT,CASSLTGGTDTGELFF
TRBJ1-1,.,.,TRBV9,TGTGCCAGCAGCGTAGTTCCGTCCACTGAAGCTTTCTTT,CASSVVPSTEAFF
TRBJ1-1,.,.,TRBV15,TGTGCCACCAGCAGACAGACTAGATTAGTTGAAGCTTTCTTT,CATSRQTRLVEAFF
TRBJ2-5,.,.,TRBV9,TGTGCCAGCACTCCGGGGGACAGCCAAGAGACCCAGTACTTC,CASTPGDSQETQYF
TRBJ1-2,TRBD1,few,TRBV24-1,TGTGCCACCAGTGATTGGACAGGGAAGGATGGCTACACCTTC,CATSDWTGKDGYTF
TRBJ2-5,.,once,TRBV7-3,TGTGCCAGCAGCCGATACAGCCAAGAGACCCAGTACTTC,CASSRYSQETQYF
TRBJ2-5,.,.,TRBV3-1/TRBV3-2,TGTGCCAGCAGCCTCCTGGGCGGACGTTCAGAGACCCAGTACTTC,CASSLLGGRSETQYF
TRBJ2-1,.,.,TRBV24-1,TGTGCCACCAGTGATTTTCCGAACAATGAGCAGTTCTTC,CATSDFPNNEQFF
TRBJ2-2,TRBD1,.,TRBV5-1,TGCGCCAGCAGCTTGTGGGGACAGGGGTTTGGCACCGGGGAGCTGTTTTTT,CASSLWGQGFGTGELFF
TRBJ1-5,.,.,TRBV5-1,TGCGCCAGCAGCTTAGGCGACAGTTACAATCAGCCCCAGCATTTT,CASSLGDSYNQPQHF
TRBJ1-5,TRBD1,.,TRBV19,TGTGCCAGTAGTATTGACAGGGGAAGCAATCAGCCCCAGCATTTT,CASSIDRGSNQPQHF
TRBJ2-1,TRBD1,.,TRBV5-1,TGCGCCAGCAGTCCCGGGACAGGGGATGAGCAGTTCTTC,CASSPGTGDEQFF
TRBJ1-3,.,few,TRBV15,TGTGCCACCAGCAGAGATCCAGGAAACACCATATATTTT,CATSRDPGNTIYF
TRBJ2-1,.,.,TRBV3-1/TRBV3-2,TGTGCCAGCAGCCAAGATTCGGGACTCGGAAACAATGAGCAGTTCTTC,CASSQDSGLGNNEQFF
TRBJ1-2,.,.,TRBV7-8,TGTGCCAGCAGCCGAGGGGGAGGGGGAAACTATGGCTACACCTTC,CASSRGGGGNYGYTF
TRBJ2-1,TRBD2,few,TRBV5-1,TGCGCCAGCAGCTTGGGACCCTTCGGTGCGGGGGGGCTAAATGAGCAGTTCTTC,CASSLGPFGAGGLNEQFF
TRBJ2-1,TRBD2,.,TRBV2,TGTGCCAGCAGACTACTAGCGGGGGGGCTCAATGAGCAGTTCTTC,CASRLLAGGLNEQFF
TRBJ1-5,.,.,TRBV29-1,TGCAGCGTTGCTGGGGATAGCAATCAGCCCCAGCATTTT,CSVAGDSNQPQHF
TRBJ1-4,TRBD1,.,TRBV24-1,TGTGCCACCAGTGATTCGGACAGGGATAATGAAAAACTGTTTTTT,CATSDSDRDNEKLFF
TRBJ2-3,.,.,TRBV6-1,TGTGCCAGCAGTGAAATTACAGGGTTTCGAGATACGCAGTATTTT,CASSEITGFRDTQYF
TRBJ1-1,.,.,TRBV6-1,TGTGCCAGCACTGAACCGAGGGGAGGGGCGCCGAACACTGAAGCTTTCTTT,CASTEPRGGAPNTEAFF
TRBJ1-3,.,.,TRBV27,TGTGCCAGCAGCCGGGCACCTAGTCCCCGAACTGGAAACACCATATATTTT,CASSRAPSPRTGNTIYF
TRBJ2-7,TRBD1,.,TRBV3-1/TRBV3-2,TGTGCCAGCAGCCCACGGGACAGGGGAAGATACGAGCAGTACTTC,CASSPRDRGRYEQYF
TRBJ1-5,.,.,TRBV28,TGTGCCAGCACCCTCAGACGGGGACTTCATAGCAATCAGCCCCAGCATTTT,CASTLRRGLHSNQPQHF